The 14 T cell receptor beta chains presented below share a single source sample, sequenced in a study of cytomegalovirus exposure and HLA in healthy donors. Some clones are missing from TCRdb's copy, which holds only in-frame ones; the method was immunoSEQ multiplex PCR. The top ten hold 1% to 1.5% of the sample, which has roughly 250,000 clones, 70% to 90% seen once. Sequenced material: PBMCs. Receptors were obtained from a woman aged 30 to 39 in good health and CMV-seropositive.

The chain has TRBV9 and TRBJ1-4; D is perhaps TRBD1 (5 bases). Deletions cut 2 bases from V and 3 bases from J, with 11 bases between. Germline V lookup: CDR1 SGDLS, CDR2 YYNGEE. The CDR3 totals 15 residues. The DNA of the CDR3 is TGTGCCAGCAGCGTCACAGGTGCGGCTAATGAAAAACTGTTTTTT. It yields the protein CASSVTGAANEKLFF.

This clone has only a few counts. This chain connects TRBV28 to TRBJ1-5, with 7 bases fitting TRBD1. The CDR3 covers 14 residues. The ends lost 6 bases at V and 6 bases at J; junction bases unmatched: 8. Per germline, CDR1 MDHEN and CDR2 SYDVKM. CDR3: CASSPGTAGQPQHF. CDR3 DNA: TGTGCCAGCAGCCCCGGGACAGCGGGTCAGCCCCAGCATTTT.

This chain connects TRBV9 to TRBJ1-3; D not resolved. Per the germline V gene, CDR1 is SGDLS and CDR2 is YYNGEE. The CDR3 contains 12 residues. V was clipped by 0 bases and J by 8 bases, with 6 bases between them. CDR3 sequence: CASSVGTDTIYF. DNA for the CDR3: TGTGCCAGCAGCGTAGGAACGGACACCATATATTTT.

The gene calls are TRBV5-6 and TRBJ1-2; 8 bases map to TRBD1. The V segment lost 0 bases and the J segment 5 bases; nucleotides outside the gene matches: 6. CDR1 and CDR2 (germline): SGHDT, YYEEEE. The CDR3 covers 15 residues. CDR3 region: CASSLEDREGYGYTF. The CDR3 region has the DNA TGTGCCAGCAGCTTGGAGGACAGGGAGGGTTATGGCTACACCTTC.

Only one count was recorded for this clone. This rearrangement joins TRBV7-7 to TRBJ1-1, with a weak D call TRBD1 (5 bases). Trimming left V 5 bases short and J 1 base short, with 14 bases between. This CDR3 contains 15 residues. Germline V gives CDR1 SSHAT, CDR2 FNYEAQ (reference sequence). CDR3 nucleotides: TGTGCCAGCAGCCCCCTGGAGGGGCCGAACACTGAAGCTTTCTTT. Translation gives CASSPLEGPNTEAFF. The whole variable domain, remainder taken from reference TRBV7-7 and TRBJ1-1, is GAGVSQSPRYKVTKRGQDVTLRCDPISSHATLYWYQQALGQGPEFLTYFNYEAQPDKSGLPSDRFSAERPEGSISTLTIQRTEQRDSAMYRCASSPLEGPNTEAFFGQGTRLTVV.

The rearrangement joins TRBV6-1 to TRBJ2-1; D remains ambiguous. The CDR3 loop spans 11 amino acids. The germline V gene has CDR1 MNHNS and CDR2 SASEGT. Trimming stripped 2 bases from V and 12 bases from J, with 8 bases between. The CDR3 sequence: CASSEMRLQFF. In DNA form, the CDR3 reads TGTGCCAGCAGTGAAATGCGGTTGCAGTTCTTC.

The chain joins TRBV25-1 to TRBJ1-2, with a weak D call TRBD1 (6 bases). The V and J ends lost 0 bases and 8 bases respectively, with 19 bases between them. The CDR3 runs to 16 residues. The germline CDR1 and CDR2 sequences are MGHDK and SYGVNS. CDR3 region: CASSEYWPGDIRGYTF. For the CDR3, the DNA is TGTGCCAGCAGTGAATATTGGCCAGGGGATATCCGAGGCTACACCTTC.

CDR3 coding DNA: TGTGCCAGCAGGAAACAGGGGACGAACACCGGGGAGCTGTTTTTT. Its protein is CASRKQGTNTGELFF. The rearrangement links TRBV6-1 to TRBJ2-2; TRBD1 agrees at 7 bases. J lost 0 bases, V lost 6 bases, and 4 bases had no gene match. This CDR3 spans 15 amino acids. The V gene's germline CDR1 is MNHNS and CDR2 SASEGT.

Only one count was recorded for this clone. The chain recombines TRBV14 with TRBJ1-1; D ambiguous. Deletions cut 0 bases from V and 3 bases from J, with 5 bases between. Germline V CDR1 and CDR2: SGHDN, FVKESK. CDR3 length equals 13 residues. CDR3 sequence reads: CASSQDPYTEAFF. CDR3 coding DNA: TGTGCCAGCAGCCAAGACCCCTACACTGAAGCTTTCTTT. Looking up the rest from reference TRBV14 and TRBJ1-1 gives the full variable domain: EAGVTQFPSHSVIEKGQTVTLRCDPISGHDNLYWYRRVMGKEIKFLLHFVKESKQDESGMPNNRFLAERTGGTYSTLKVQPAELEDSGVYFCASSQDPYTEAFFGQGTRLTVV.

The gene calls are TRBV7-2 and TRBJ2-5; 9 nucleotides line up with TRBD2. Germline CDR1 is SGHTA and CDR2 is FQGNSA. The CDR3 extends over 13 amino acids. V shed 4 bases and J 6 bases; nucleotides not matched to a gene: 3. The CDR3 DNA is TGTGCCAGCAGCTATAGCGGGAGACAGACCCAGTACTTC. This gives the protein CASSYSGRQTQYF. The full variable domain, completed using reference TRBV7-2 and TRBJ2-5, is GAGVSQSPSNKVTEKGKDVELRCDPISGHTALYWYRQSLGQGLEFLIYFQGNSAPDKSGLPSDRFSAERTGGSVSTLTIQRTQQEDSAVYLCASSYSGRQTQYFGPGTRLLVL.

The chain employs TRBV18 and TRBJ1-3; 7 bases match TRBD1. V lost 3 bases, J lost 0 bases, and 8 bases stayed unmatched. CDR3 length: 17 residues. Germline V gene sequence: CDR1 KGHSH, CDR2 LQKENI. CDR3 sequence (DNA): TGTGCCAGCTCACCTTTCCAGGGGGAGATCTCTGGAAACACCATATATTTT. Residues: CASSPFQGEISGNTIYF.

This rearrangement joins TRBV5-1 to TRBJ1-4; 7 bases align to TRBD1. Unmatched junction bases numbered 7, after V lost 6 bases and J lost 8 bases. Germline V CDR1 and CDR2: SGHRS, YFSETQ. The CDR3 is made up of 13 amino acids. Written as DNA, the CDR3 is TGCGCCAGCACCCACGCAGGGGGAGAAAAACTGTTTTTT. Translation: CASTHAGGEKLFF.

The CDR3 reads CASSQEIAGGLNGELFF. In nucleotides, the CDR3 is TGCGCCAGCAGCCAAGAAATAGCGGGAGGGCTAAACGGGGAGCTGTTTTTT. The chain combines TRBV4-1 with TRBJ2-2, with TRBD2 matching over 11 bases. After removal of 0 bases from V and 7 bases from J, the junction contained 7 bases not matched to a gene. This CDR3 spans 17 amino acids. Germline values: CDR1 MGHRA, CDR2 YSYEKL.

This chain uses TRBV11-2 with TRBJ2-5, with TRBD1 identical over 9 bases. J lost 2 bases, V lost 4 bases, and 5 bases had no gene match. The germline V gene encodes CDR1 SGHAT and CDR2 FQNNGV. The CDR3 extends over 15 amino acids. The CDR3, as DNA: TGTGCCAGCAGCTGGACAGGGGCTCGGCAAGAGACCCAGTACTTC. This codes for CASSWTGARQETQYF. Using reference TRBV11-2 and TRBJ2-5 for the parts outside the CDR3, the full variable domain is EAGVAQSPRYKIIEKRQSVAFWCNPISGHATLYWYQQILGQGPKLLIQFQNNGVVDDSQLPKDRFSAERLKGVDSTLKIQPAKLEDSAVYLCASSWTGARQETQYFGPGTRLLVL.